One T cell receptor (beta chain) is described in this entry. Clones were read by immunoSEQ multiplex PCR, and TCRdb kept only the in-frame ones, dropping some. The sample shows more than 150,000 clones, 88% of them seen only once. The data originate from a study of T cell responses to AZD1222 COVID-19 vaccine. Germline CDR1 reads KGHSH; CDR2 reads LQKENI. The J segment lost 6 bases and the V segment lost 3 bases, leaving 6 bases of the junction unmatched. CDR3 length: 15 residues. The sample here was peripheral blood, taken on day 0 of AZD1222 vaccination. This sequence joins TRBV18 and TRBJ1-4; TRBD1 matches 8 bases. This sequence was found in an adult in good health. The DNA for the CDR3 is TGTGCCAGCTCACCGGCGGACAGGGTTGATGAAAAACTGTTTTTT. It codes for CASSPADRVDEKLFF.